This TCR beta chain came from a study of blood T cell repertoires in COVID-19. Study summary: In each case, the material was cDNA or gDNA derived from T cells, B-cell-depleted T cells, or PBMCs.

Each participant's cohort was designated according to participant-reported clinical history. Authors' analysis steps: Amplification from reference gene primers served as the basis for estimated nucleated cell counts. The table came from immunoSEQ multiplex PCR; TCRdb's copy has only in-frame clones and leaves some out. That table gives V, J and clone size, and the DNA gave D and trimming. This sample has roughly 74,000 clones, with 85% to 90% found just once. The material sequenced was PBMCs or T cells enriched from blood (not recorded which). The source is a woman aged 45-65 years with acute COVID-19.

The CDR3, as DNA: TGTGCCAGCAGCTTCAGGGTGAAGGGAGAGACCCAGTACTTC. It specifies CASSFRVKGETQYF. The chain uses TRBV11-1 and TRBJ2-5, with a weak D call TRBD1 (5 bases). The germline CDR1 and CDR2 sequences are SGHAT and FQDESV (reference sequence). The CDR3 runs to 14 residues. Trimming stripped 3 bases from V and 4 bases from J, with 12 bases between.